Sequencing of this TCR beta chain was carried out in a study of shared clonotypes between healthy human individuals. Trimming cost V 5 bases and J 1 base; bases outside gene matches: 6. This CDR3 is 15 amino acids long. The germline gives CDR1 SGHNT, CDR2 YENEEA. Generated by immunoSEQ multiplex PCR, the TCRdb table keeps only in-frame clones and is missing some. The profile shows about 2.4 million clones, just over 90% of them singletons. About this clone: Its matching antigen is unknown.

A CD45RA+ naive subset and a CD45RA-negative memory subset were split from CD4+ cells. Whole-study findings and limits: Clonotype sharing among the donors was expected to vary with sequencing depth. About 5% of naive CD4 clonotypes were shared across a few donors. The researchers took only blood, and tissue repertoires probably look different.

The gene calls are TRBV11-3 and TRBJ2-7; 9 positions agree with TRBD1. This clonotype originated in a man aged 18 to 35 in good health. Sequences were obtained from naive CD4+ T cells sorted from blood. Subset meaning: CD45RA+ positively selected. The CDR3 here is CASSTTGGSSYEQYF. The CDR3 nucleotides are TGTGCCAGCAGCACGACAGGGGGGAGTTCCTACGAGCAGTACTTC. Filled out from reference TRBV11-3 and TRBJ2-7, the complete variable domain reads EAGVVQSPRYKIIEKKQPVAFWCNPISGHNTLYWYLQNLGQGPELLIRYENEEAVDDSQLPKDRFSAERLKGVDSTLKIQPAELGDSAVYLCASSTTGGSSYEQYFGPGTRLTVT.